This T cell receptor (beta chain) derives from a study of OX40 agonist ivuxolimab in advanced cancers. Study background: Patients assigned to dose escalation were diagnosed with hepatocellular carcinoma, melanoma, renal cell or head and neck cancer. Three patients had partial responses: one hepatocellular carcinoma, two cutaneous melanoma. Findings and limits, study-wide: Averaged across samples, CD8+ T cells carried more expanded clones than CD4+ did. Dosing at 0.1 to 3.0 mg/kg was accompanied by clonal expansion of CD4+ and CD8+ blood T cells by week 6.

In the case of this clone: What it binds is not known.

With 3 bases clipped from V and 4 bases from J, the junction kept 12 bases outside the gene matches. Germline V gene sequence: CDR1 SGHRS, CDR2 YFSETQ. The CDR3 runs 18 residues. Generated by immunoSEQ multiplex PCR, the TCRdb table keeps only in-frame clones and is missing some. In the table there are 99,000 or so clones, 85% to 95% of which are singletons. The material sequenced was CD4+ or CD8+ T cells sorted from blood, taken in a trial of the OX40 agonist ivuxolimab. This chain joins TRBV5-1 and TRBJ2-1; the match to TRBD2 covers 11 bases. This TCR came from an adult with an advanced solid tumor such as melanoma, head and neck, liver or kidney cancer. CDR3 residues: CASSSIFLAGGGYNEQFF. The CDR3 bases are TGCGCCAGCAGCTCGATATTTCTAGCGGGAGGAGGGTACAATGAGCAGTTCTTC.